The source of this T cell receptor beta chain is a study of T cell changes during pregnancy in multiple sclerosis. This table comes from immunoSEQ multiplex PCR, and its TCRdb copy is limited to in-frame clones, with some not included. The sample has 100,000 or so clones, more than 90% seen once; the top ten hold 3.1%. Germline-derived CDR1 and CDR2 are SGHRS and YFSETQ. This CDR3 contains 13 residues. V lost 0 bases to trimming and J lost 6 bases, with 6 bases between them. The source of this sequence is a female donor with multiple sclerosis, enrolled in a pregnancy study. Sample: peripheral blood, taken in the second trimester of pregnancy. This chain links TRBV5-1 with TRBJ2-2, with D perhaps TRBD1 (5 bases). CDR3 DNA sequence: TGCGCCAGCAGCTTGGAGGGGCCCGGGGAGCTGTTTTTT. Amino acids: CASSLEGPGELFF.